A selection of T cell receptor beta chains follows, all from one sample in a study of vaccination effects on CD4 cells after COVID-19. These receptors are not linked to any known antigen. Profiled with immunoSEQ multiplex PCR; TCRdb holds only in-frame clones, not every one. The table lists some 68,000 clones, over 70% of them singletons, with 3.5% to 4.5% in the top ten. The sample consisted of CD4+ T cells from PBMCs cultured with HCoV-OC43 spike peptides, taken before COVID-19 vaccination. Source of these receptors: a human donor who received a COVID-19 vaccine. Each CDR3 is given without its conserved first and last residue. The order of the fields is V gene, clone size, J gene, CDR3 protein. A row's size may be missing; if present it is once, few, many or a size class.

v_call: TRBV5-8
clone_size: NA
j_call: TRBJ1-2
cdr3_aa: ASSPVAGDYGYT

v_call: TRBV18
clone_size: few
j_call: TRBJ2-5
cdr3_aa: ASSPGETQY

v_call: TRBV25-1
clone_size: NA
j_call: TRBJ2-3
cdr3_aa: ASSRTNRGSTDTQY

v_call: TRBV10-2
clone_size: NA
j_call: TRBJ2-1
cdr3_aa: ASSESPGDIYNEQF

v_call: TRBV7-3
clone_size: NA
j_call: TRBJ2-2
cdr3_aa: ASSLGRTGNTGELF

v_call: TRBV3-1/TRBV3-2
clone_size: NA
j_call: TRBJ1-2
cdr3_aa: ASSQGRPGGGYT

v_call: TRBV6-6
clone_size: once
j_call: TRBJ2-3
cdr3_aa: ASSYETDTQY

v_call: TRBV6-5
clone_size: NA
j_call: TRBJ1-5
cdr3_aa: ASSRTAGNQPQH

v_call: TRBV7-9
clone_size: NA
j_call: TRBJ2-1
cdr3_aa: ATETGTSGGVFYNEQF

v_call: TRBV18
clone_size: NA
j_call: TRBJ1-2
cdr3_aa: ASSPPGITGITNYGYT

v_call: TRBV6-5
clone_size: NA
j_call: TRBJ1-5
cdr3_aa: AGRGSSNQPQH

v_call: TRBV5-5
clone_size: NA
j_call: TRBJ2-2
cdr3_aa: ASSSGGGAGELF

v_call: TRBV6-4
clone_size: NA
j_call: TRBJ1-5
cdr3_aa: ASSERRNQPQH

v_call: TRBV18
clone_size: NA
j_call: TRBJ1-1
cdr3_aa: ASSPRQGAVNTEAF

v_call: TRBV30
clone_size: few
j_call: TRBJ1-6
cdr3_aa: AWNQSPNSPLH

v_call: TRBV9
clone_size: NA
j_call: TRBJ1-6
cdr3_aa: ASSVDGSPLH

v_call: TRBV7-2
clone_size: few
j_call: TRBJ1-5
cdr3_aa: ASSSGQEGQPQH

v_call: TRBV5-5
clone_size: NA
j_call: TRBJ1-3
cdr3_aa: ASSLEGVSGNTIY